These 30 T cell receptor beta chains were all obtained from the same sample, sequenced in a study of Tregs in tolerant kidney transplant recipients. Repertoires were generated with immunoSEQ multiplex PCR, while TCRdb's copy carries only in-frame clones and drops some. The sample holds roughly 80,000 clones; roughly 90% are singletons and the top ten take approximately 0.3%. The sample was Tregs from blood, taken before the transplant. The receptors stem from a human donor who received a combined kidney and bone marrow transplant.

This clone was seen just once. This rearrangement joins TRBV30 to TRBJ2-4; no definite D call. CDR3 length equals 12 residues. V was trimmed by 0 bases and J by 8 bases, leaving 8 bases between them. Germline assignment: CDR1 GTSNPN and CDR2 SVGIG (reference sequence). The CDR3 sequence is CAWSVTAHIQYF. CDR3 nucleotide sequence: TGTGCCTGGAGTGTAACGGCGCACATTCAGTACTTC.

The chain combines TRBV7-9 with TRBJ1-2; no reliable D call. Germline CDR1 is SEHNR and CDR2 is FQNEAQ (reference sequence). The CDR3 loop spans 17 amino acids. V was trimmed by 2 bases and J by 8 bases, leaving 24 bases between them. The DNA of the CDR3 is TGTGCCAGCAGCTTAAAGGCGGGGAACTCGGGTTTGGACGGCTACACCTTC. It encodes CASSLKAGNSGLDGYTF.

This rearrangement joins TRBV6-1 to TRBJ2-1; TRBD2 matches at 15 bases. After removal of 4 bases from V and 9 bases from J, the junction contained 7 bases not matched to a gene. CDR1 is MNHNS, CDR2 SASEGT, per germline. The CDR3 covers 16 residues. CDR3 DNA sequence: TGTGCCAGCAGTGGAGGGACTAGCGGGAGGTCAGGTGAGCAGTTCTTC. The encoded protein is CASSGGTSGRSGEQFF.

The V call is TRBV6-5, the J call TRBJ2-4, with D possibly being TRBD1 (6 bases). Germline-derived CDR1 and CDR2 are MNHEY and SVGAGI. The CDR3 sequence is 15 residues long. V shed 8 bases and J shed 3 bases, with 17 bases lying between them. CDR3 coding DNA: TGTGCCAGCCGCCCCCCAGGGGTGGGCAAAAACATTCAGTACTTC. It translates to CASRPPGVGKNIQYF.

This clone was found once. V and J are TRBV7-2 and TRBJ2-1; D possibly corresponds to TRBD1 (7 bases). The CDR3 sequence is 17 residues long. Germline V CDR1 and CDR2: SGHTA, FQGNSA. V was trimmed by 2 bases and J by 0 bases, leaving 14 bases between them. CDR3 nucleotide sequence: TGTGCCAGCAGCTTAACCCCAGGGGGGAGCTCCTACAATGAGCAGTTCTTC. Amino acids: CASSLTPGGSSYNEQFF.

V is TRBV6-1 and J is TRBJ2-7; possible D gene TRBD1, 5 bases. This CDR3 region has 14 residues. The germline CDR1 and CDR2 sequences are MNHNS and SASEGT. V was clipped by 2 bases and J by 1 base, with 9 bases between them. The CDR3 sequence is CASSEQQASYEQYF. The CDR3 nucleotides read TGTGCCAGCAGTGAACAACAGGCATCCTACGAGCAGTACTTC.

The genes are TRBV28 and TRBJ2-7; no clear D gene. Germline V gene data show CDR1 as MDHEN and CDR2 as SYDVKM. Trimming took 6 bases from V and 4 from J, leaving 16 bases between them. This CDR3 contains 14 residues. The CDR3 spells CASREALGFYEQYF. CDR3 sequence (DNA): TGTGCCAGCAGGGAAGCCCTGGGATTTTACGAGCAGTACTTC.

This clone was observed a few times. The V gene is TRBV10-3, the J gene TRBJ2-7; D might be TRBD1 (5 bases). V was cut by 0 bases and J by 6 bases, with 12 bases left in between. The CDR3 length is 14 residues. Germline CDR1 and CDR2: ENHRY and SYGVKD. CDR3 DNA: TGTGCCATCAGTGAGTCTAGGGGCGGTCTCGAGCAGTACTTC. Translated: CAISESRGGLEQYF.

The V call is TRBV28, the J call TRBJ1-5; D unclear. Germline CDR1 and CDR2: MDHEN and SYDVKM. The CDR3 extends over 15 amino acids. V gave up 3 bases and J gave up 5 bases, with 14 bases separating them. In DNA form, the CDR3 reads TGTGCCAGCAGTTTCGGGCAATTAGGGCATCAGCCCCAGCATTTT. This translates into CASSFGQLGHQPQHF. The entire variable domain, with the rest obtained from reference TRBV28 and TRBJ1-5, is as follows: DVKVTQSSRYLVKRTGEKVFLECVQDMDHENMFWYRQDPGLGLRLIYFSYDVKMKEKGDIPEGYSVSREKKERFSLILESASTNQTSMYLCASSFGQLGHQPQHFGDGTRLSIL.

CDR3 sequence: CASSRTDGNTEAFF. In DNA, the CDR3 is TGTGCCAGCAGTAGGACAGACGGAAACACTGAAGCTTTCTTT. V and J are TRBV6-1 and TRBJ1-1; D is perhaps TRBD1 (6 bases). The CDR3 has 14 amino acids. V lost 5 bases to trimming and J lost 2 bases, with 12 bases between them. Germline values: CDR1 MNHNS, CDR2 SASEGT.

The V gene is TRBV9, the J gene TRBJ2-1; the D gene is possibly TRBD1 (5 bases). Germline V CDR1 and CDR2: SGDLS, YYNGEE. The CDR3 runs 13 residues. V was cut by 3 bases and J by 7 bases, with 11 bases left in between. The CDR3 region is CASSGQLGNEQFF. CDR3 coding DNA: TGTGCCAGCAGCGGACAGCTGGGAAATGAGCAGTTCTTC.

The chain is built from TRBV4-1 and TRBJ1-4; 7 positions agree with TRBD1. The CDR3 consists of 16 residues. Germline loops: CDR1 MGHRA, CDR2 YSYEKL. Trimming took 2 bases from V and 4 from J; bases not matched to a gene: 7. CDR3 sequence: CASSQIIGQVNEKLFF. Here the CDR3 DNA reads TGCGCCAGCAGCCAAATTATAGGACAGGTTAATGAAAAACTGTTTTTT.

J is TRBJ2-1 and V is TRBV5-4, with D unclear. With 2 bases removed from V and 4 bases from J, the gap between germline ends came to 10 bases. Looked up from germline, CDR1 is SGHNT and CDR2 is YYREEE (reference sequence). This CDR3 region has 14 residues. The CDR3 DNA sequence: TGTGCCAGCAGCTTCGTGGAGCCTTACAATGAGCAGTTCTTC. This codes for CASSFVEPYNEQFF.

The rearrangement uses TRBV30 and TRBJ2-2; D gene uncertain. V lost 0 bases, J lost 6 bases, and 8 bases lay in between. There are 13 residues in the CDR3. Germline V lookup: CDR1 GTSNPN, CDR2 SVGIG (reference sequence). CDR3 amino acids: CAWSVGFPGELFF. The CDR3 region has the DNA TGTGCCTGGAGTGTCGGCTTCCCCGGGGAGCTGTTTTTT.

CDR3 region: CASSAGTGASDTQYF. DNA for the CDR3: TGTGCCAGCAGCGCCGGGACAGGGGCCTCAGATACGCAGTATTTT. The gene calls are TRBV11-2 and TRBJ2-3, with 10 bases aligning to TRBD1. The CDR3 covers 15 residues. Germline V CDR1 and CDR2: SGHAT, FQNNGV. Trimming removed 5 bases from V and 4 bases from J; junction bases left unmatched: 6.

This clone was detected once. CDR3 DNA: TGTGCCATCAGTGGCGGGGGAACTACAGAGACCCAGTACTTC. It is translated as CAISGGGTTETQYF. The rearrangement links TRBV10-3 to TRBJ2-5; 7 bases line up with TRBD2. The CDR3 is 14 residues long. Per germline, CDR1 ENHRY and CDR2 SYGVKD. Trimming cost V 4 bases and J 4 bases; bases outside gene matches: 6.

The J gene is TRBJ1-6, the V gene TRBV6-1; 8 positions match TRBD1. J was trimmed by 7 bases and V by 4 bases; bases with no gene match: 3. This CDR3 has 14 amino acids. Germline CDR1 and CDR2: MNHNS and SASEGT. CDR3 residues: CASSAWTGNSPLHF. In DNA form, the CDR3 reads TGTGCCAGCAGTGCTTGGACAGGGAATTCACCCCTCCACTTT.

This chain uses TRBV18 with TRBJ2-6, with TRBD1 as a possible D gene (6 bases). V was cut by 3 bases and J by 4 bases, with 16 bases left in between. The CDR3 length is 17 residues. The germline V gene has CDR1 KGHSH and CDR2 LQKENI. The CDR3 loop is CASSPPPGGEGANVLTF. The CDR3 region has the DNA TGTGCCAGCTCACCCCCTCCTGGGGGCGAGGGGGCCAACGTCCTGACTTTC.

This chain connects TRBV10-3 to TRBJ2-7, with D possibly being TRBD2 (7 bases). Germline V gene sequence: CDR1 ENHRY, CDR2 SYGVKD. V was shortened by 4 bases and J by 6 bases, with 13 bases between the two germline ends. The CDR3 sequence is 13 residues long. CDR3 DNA: TGTGCCATCAGTGGGGAGGGGGTAAGCGAGCAGTACTTC. Amino acid sequence: CAISGEGVSEQYF.

The chain couples TRBV2 to TRBJ2-7; D remains ambiguous. The germline V gene has CDR1 SNHLY and CDR2 FYNNEI. The CDR3 has 11 amino acids. Trimming stripped 5 bases from V and 1 base from J, with 3 bases between. The CDR3 region is CASSFSYEQYF. As DNA, the CDR3 is TGTGCCAGCAGTTTTTCCTACGAGCAGTACTTC.

This chain links TRBV15 with TRBJ2-3, with 7 bases that match TRBD2. V was clipped by 10 bases and J by 4 bases; unmatched bases: 11. The length of the CDR3 is 14 residues. Germline lookup yields CDR1 LNHNV and CDR2 YYDKDF (reference sequence). DNA for the CDR3: TGTGCCATATCCGGTAGCGGGCGGGCAGATACGCAGTATTTT. It is translated as CAISGSGRADTQYF.

The CDR3 loop reads CASSYSSGRAYNEQFF. The CDR3, as DNA: TGTGCCAGCAGTTACTCTAGCGGGAGGGCCTACAATGAGCAGTTCTTC. The V and J genes are TRBV6-5 and TRBJ2-1, with TRBD2 matching 11 bases. In germline, CDR1 is MNHEY, CDR2 SVGAGI. V lost 0 bases, J lost 2 bases, and 0 bases stayed unmatched. The length of the CDR3 is 16 residues.

The V gene is TRBV5-1, the J gene TRBJ2-1; unclear D gene. CDR3 length: 14 amino acids. V was clipped by 4 bases and J by 4 bases, with 12 bases between them. Germline V lookup: CDR1 SGHRS, CDR2 YFSETQ. CDR3 amino acids: CASSLSDGYNEQFF. The CDR3, as DNA: TGCGCCAGCAGCCTATCGGACGGATACAATGAGCAGTTCTTC.

The rearrangement links TRBV5-4 to TRBJ1-2; 7 bases align to TRBD1. Per germline, CDR1 SGHNT and CDR2 YYREEE (reference sequence). The CDR3 has 14 residues. With V trimmed by 5 bases and J by 8 bases, 12 bases remained unmatched. The CDR3 region has the DNA TGTGCCAGCAGGCCCGGGACAGTGGGCTTCGGCTACACCTTC. This codes for CASRPGTVGFGYTF.

This clone appeared a few times. The chain uses TRBV10-3 and TRBJ1-2; a weak D match, TRBD1 (5 bases). CDR3 length: 14 residues. V was clipped by 10 bases and J by 0 bases, with 15 bases between them. Germline values: CDR1 ENHRY, CDR2 SYGVKD. In nucleotides, the CDR3 is TGTGCCACCGACAGCAGGCTAACTAACTATGGCTACACCTTC. It is translated as CATDSRLTNYGYTF.

The rearrangement links TRBV4-1 to TRBJ2-5; 8 nucleotides match TRBD1. V shed 1 base, J shed 3 bases, and the junction held 4 bases outside the gene matches. CDR3 length equals 15 residues. From germline, CDR1 is MGHRA and CDR2 YSYEKL. CDR3 sequence reads: CASSQAGQVEETQYF. DNA for the CDR3: TGCGCCAGCAGCCAAGCGGGACAGGTTGAAGAGACCCAGTACTTC.

This chain uses TRBV18 with TRBJ1-2, with 8 bases aligning to TRBD1. CDR3 length equals 13 residues. Per germline, CDR1 KGHSH and CDR2 LQKENI. V was pared by 6 bases and J by 6 bases, with 6 bases of the junction left unmatched. The CDR3 DNA is TGTGCCAGCTCCCTGGGACAGGTGGATGGCTACACCTTC. Translated: CASSLGQVDGYTF.

This sequence joins TRBV5-6 and TRBJ1-2; no firm D call. Germline V gene sequence: CDR1 SGHDT, CDR2 YYEEEE. The CDR3 is made up of 14 amino acids. Trimming shortened V by 0 bases and J by 4 bases, and 10 bases separated the two germline ends. This CDR3 is CASSLASGSYGYTF. The CDR3 nucleotides are TGTGCCAGCAGCTTGGCCTCGGGGAGCTATGGCTACACCTTC.

The rearrangement uses TRBV5-1 and TRBJ1-1, with 7 positions matching TRBD1. With 5 bases clipped from V and 4 bases from J, the junction kept 5 bases outside the gene matches. Germline V lookup: CDR1 SGHRS, CDR2 YFSETQ. CDR3 length equals 13 residues. In nucleotides, the CDR3 is TGCGCCAGCAGAGACAGGGTTGGCACTGAAGCTTTCTTT. This codes for CASRDRVGTEAFF.

The rearrangement uses TRBV28 and TRBJ2-7, with TRBD2 as a possible D gene (5 bases). Germline CDR1 is MDHEN and CDR2 is SYDVKM. CDR3 length equals 16 residues. Trimming took 3 bases from V and 7 from J, leaving 22 bases between them. CDR3 nucleotide sequence: TGTGCCAGCAGTTTGCGGGCCTTTAACGGGATGAGGGAGCAGTACTTC. This gives the protein CASSLRAFNGMREQYF.